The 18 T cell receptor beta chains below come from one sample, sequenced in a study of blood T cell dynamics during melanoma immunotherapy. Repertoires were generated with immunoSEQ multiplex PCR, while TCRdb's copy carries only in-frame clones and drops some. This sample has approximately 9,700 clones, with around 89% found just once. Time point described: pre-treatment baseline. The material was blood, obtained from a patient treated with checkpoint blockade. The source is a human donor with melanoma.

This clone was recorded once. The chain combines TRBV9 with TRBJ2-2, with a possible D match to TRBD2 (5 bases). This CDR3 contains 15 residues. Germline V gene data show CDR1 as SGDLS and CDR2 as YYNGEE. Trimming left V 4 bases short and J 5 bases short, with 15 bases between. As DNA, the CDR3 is TGTGCCAGCAGCTTAACTAGTGGGGAGACCGGGGAGCTGTTTTTT. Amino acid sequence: CASSLTSGETGELFF.

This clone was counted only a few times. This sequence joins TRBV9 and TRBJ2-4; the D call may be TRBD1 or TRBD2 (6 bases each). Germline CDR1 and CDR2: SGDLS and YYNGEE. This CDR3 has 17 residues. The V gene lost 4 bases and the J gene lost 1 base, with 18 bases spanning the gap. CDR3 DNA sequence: TGTGCCAGCAGCCATCCCCAGGGGAGCGGGGCCAAAAACATTCAGTACTTC. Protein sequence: CASSHPQGSGAKNIQYF.

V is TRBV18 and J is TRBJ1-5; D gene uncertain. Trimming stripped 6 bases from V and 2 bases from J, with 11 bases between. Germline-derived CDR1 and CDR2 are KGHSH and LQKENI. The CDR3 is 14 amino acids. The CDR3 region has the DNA TGTGCCAGCTCCTTCAGTGGGGGCAATCAGCCCCAGCATTTT. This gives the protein CASSFSGGNQPQHF.

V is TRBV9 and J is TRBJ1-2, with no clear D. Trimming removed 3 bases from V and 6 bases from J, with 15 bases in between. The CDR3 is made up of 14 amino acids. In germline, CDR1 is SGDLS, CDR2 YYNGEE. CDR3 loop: CASSASGRRDGYTF. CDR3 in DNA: TGTGCCAGCAGCGCCTCCGGAAGGCGGGATGGCTACACCTTC. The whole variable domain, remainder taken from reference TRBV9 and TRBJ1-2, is DSGVTQTPKHLITATGQRVTLRCSPRSGDLSVYWYQQSLDQGLQFLIQYYNGEERAKGNILERFSAQQFPDLHSELNLSSLELGDSALYFCASSASGRRDGYTFGSGTRLTVV.

This CDR3 reads CASSQGPGTRTGSNEKLFF. DNA of the CDR3: TGCGCCAGCAGCCAAGGTCCGGGCACGAGGACAGGGAGTAATGAAAAACTGTTTTTT. The V and J genes are TRBV4-1 and TRBJ1-4; 8 bases are shared with TRBD1. Per germline, CDR1 MGHRA and CDR2 YSYEKL. V lost 1 base and J lost 4; bases outside the gene matches: 14. The CDR3 sequence is 19 residues long.

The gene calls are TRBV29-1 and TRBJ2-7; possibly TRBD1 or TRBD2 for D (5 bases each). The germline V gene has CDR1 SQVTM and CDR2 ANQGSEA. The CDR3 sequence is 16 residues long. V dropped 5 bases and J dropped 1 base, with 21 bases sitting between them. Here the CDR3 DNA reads TGCAGCGTTACCAAGCGGAGGACAACGACATCCTACGAGCAGTACTTC. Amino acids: CSVTKRRTTTSYEQYF.

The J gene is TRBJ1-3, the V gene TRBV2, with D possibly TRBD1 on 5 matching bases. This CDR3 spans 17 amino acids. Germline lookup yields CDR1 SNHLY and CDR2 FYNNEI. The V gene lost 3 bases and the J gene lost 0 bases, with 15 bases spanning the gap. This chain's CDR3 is CASSEKPDSSSGNTIYF. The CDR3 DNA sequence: TGTGCCAGCAGTGAGAAGCCAGACAGCTCCTCTGGAAACACCATATATTTT.

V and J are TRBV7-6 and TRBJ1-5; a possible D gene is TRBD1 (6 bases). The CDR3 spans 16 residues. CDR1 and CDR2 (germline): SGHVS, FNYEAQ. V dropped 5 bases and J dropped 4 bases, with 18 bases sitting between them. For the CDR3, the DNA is TGTGCCAGCAGCCCTAGTTCTGGGGGGCGGAATCAGCCCCAGCATTTT. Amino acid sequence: CASSPSSGGRNQPQHF.

CDR3 loop: CASSEAWGTDTQYF. The CDR3 nucleotides read TGTGCCAGCAGCGAAGCCTGGGGCACAGATACGCAGTATTTT. The gene calls are TRBV7-2 and TRBJ2-3; D not certain. Germline loops: CDR1 SGHTA, CDR2 FQGNSA. Between the trimmed V and J ends, which lost 5 bases and 1 base, there was a span of 10 bases. The CDR3 extends over 14 amino acids.

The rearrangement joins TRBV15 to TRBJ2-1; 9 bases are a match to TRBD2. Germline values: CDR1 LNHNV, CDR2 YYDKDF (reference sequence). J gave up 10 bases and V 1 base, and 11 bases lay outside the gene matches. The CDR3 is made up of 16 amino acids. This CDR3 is CATSRGLAGGEREQFF. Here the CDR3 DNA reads TGTGCCACCAGCAGAGGACTGGCGGGAGGGGAAAGGGAGCAGTTCTTC. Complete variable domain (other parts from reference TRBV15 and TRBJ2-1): DAMVIQNPRYQVTQFGKPVTLSCSQTLNHNVMYWYQQKSSQAPKLLFHYYDKDFNNEADTPDNFQSRRPNTSFCFLDIRSPGLGDTAMYLCATSRGLAGGEREQFFGPGTRLTVL.

The CDR3 nucleotides read TGCGCCAGCAGCTTAAACAGCTATGGCTACACCTTC. Translated: CASSLNSYGYTF. The genes are TRBV5-1 and TRBJ1-2, with D hard to call. Deletions cut 2 bases from V and 4 bases from J, with 6 bases between. In germline, CDR1 is SGHRS, CDR2 YFSETQ. The CDR3 has 12 amino acids.

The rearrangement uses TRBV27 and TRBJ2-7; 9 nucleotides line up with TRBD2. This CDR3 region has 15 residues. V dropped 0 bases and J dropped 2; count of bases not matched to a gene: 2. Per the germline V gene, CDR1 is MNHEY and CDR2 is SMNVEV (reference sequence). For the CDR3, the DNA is TGTGCCAGCAGTTTATCGGCGGGAGGGCCCTACGAGCAGTACTTC. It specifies CASSLSAGGPYEQYF.

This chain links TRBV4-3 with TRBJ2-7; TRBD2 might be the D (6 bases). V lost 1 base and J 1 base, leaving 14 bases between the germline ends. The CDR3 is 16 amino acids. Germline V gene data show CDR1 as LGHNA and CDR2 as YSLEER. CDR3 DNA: TGCGCCAGCAGCCAAGCCCCCGGGACTCAATCCTACGAGCAGTACTTC. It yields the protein CASSQAPGTQSYEQYF.

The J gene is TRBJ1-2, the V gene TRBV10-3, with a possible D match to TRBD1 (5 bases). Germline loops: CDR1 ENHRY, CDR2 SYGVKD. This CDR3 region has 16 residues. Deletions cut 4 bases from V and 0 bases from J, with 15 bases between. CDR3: CAISAPARGANYGYTF. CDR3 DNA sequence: TGTGCCATCAGTGCCCCCGCGAGGGGAGCTAACTATGGCTACACCTTC.

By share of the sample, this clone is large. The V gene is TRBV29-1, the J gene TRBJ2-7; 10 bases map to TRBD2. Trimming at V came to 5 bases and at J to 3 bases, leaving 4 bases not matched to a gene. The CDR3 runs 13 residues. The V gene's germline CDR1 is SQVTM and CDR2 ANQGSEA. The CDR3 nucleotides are TGCAGCGTTTTAGCGGGAGGAGGCTACGAGCAGTACTTC. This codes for CSVLAGGGYEQYF.

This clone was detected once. The CDR3 coding sequence is TGTGCCAGCAGTTTCCTCCTTGGATTGACAGAAGCTTTCTTT. Protein: CASSFLLGLTEAFF. The chain is built from TRBV27 and TRBJ1-1; D unresolved. V lost 3 bases to trimming and J lost 8 bases, with 16 bases between them. The CDR3 spans 14 residues. Germline CDR1 is MNHEY and CDR2 is SMNVEV (reference sequence).

DNA of the CDR3: TGTGCCAGCAGCTTAGGGACAACGAACACCGGGGAGCTGTTTTTT. This gives the protein CASSLGTTNTGELFF. V usage is TRBV7-9 and J usage is TRBJ2-2, with D possibly TRBD1 on 5 matching bases. Germline CDR1 reads SEHNR; CDR2 reads FQNEAQ (reference sequence). V dropped 1 base and J dropped 0 bases, with 6 bases sitting between them. The CDR3 totals 15 residues.

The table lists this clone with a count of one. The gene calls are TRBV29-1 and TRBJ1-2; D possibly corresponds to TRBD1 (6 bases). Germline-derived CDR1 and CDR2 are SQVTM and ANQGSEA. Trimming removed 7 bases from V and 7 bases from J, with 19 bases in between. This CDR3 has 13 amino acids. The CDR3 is CSGGSGAGVGYTF. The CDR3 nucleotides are TGCAGCGGTGGGAGCGGGGCAGGGGTTGGCTACACCTTC.